The sequence of this T cell receptor beta chain was determined in a study of shared T cell receptors in the human thymus. Generated by immunoSEQ multiplex PCR, the TCRdb table keeps only in-frame clones and is missing some. The table lists hundreds of thousands of clones, around 95% of them singletons. Germline V gene data show CDR1 as DFQATT and CDR2 as SNEGSKA (reference sequence). Trimming stripped 2 bases from V and 3 bases from J, with 5 bases between. CDR3 length: 11 residues. Sequenced: thymocytes. This TCR was recovered from a human donor. J is TRBJ2-7 and V is TRBV20-1; D remains unclear. The CDR3: CSARTGYEQYF. As DNA, the CDR3 is TGCAGTGCTAGAACGGGCTACGAGCAGTACTTC.